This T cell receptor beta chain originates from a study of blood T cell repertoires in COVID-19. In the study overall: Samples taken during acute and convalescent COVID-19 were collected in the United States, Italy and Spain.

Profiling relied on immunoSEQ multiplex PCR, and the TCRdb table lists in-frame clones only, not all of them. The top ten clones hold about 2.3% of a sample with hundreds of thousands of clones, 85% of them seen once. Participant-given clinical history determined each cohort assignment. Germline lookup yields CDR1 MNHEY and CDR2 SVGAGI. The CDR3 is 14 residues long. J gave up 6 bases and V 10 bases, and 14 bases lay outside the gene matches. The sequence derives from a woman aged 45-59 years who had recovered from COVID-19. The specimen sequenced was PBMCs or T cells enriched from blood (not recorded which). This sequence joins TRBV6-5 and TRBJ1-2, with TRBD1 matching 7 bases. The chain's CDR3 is CAIARQGGSNGYTF. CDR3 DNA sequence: TGTGCCATTGCTAGACAGGGAGGTTCGAATGGCTACACCTTC.